The source of this TCR beta chain is a study of T-cell reconstitution after alpha-beta-depleted transplantation in children. TCRbeta library construction was performed incorporating unique molecular identifiers. TCRdb re-called the PCR reads through MiXCR, storing one row per CDR3 protein. The sample lists 610,000 or so distinct CDR3 sequences, roughly 27% occurring once. Study-wide findings and caveats: The authors attributed T-cell counts and diversity one year after transplant mostly to newly produced T cells. There were reportedly several hundred expanded graft clones from which alpha-beta T cells came about two months after transplant.

The ends were cut back, 2 bases at V and 6 bases at J, with 11 bases in the middle. Germline V gene lookup returns CDR1 DFQATT and CDR2 SNEGSKA (reference sequence). The CDR3 extends over 13 amino acids. This clonotype was seen a handful of times. The antigen is undetermined. The sequence was collected from a boy in the first two years of life with Wiskott-Aldrich syndrome, due to receive a stem cell transplant. The chain couples TRBV20-1 to TRBJ2-1; a weak D match, TRBD2 (5 bases). The sequencing here drew on PBMCs, taken before TCRalphabeta/CD19-depleted stem cell transplant. The CDR3 loop reads CSARSGLPNEQFF. The CDR3 bases are TGCAGTGCTAGATCCGGACTCCCCAATGAGCAGTTCTTC.